This T cell receptor (beta chain) was sequenced during a study of blood T cells in healthy people across ages. This clonotype came up many times. The use of a sample-barcoded 5' primer and a J-beta primer mix characterized a second PCR of roughly 6 to 11 cycles. Each cDNA molecule carried a tag from a template-switch adaptor that contained 12 random nucleotides. TCRdb recomputed calls from the 5' RACE reads with MiXCR, one row per CDR3 protein. The sample yields about 1,600,000 distinct CDR3 sequences, 42% seen once. J was trimmed by 2 bases and V by 4 bases; bases with no gene match: 6. Germline CDR1 is MGHRA and CDR2 is YSYEKL. The CDR3 consists of 15 residues.

The sequenced sample was blood. This chain uses TRBV4-1 with TRBJ2-3, with 7 nucleotides matching TRBD2. This sequence was found in a woman between 18 and 30 years old in good health. The CDR3 nucleotides are TGCGCCAGCAGCCTGAGCCTAGCGGACACAGATACGCAGTATTTT. Translated: CASSLSLADTDTQYF.